The 27 T cell receptor beta chains in this list originate from one sample, sequenced in a study of glioma-infiltrating T cells after dendritic cell vaccination. TCRdb's table, derived via immunoSEQ multiplex PCR, lists solely in-frame clones and lacks some. The table records about 73,000 clones, roughly 87% of them present only once. Material: blood, obtained before dendritic cell vaccination. These receptors were obtained from a human donor with glioblastoma.

V gene TRBV10-3 combines with J gene TRBJ2-7, with 7 bases lining up with TRBD2. The CDR3 is 16 residues long. The V and J ends lost 3 bases and 3 bases, in that order; junction bases with no gene match: 11. The germline V gene has CDR1 ENHRY and CDR2 SYGVKD. The CDR3 DNA sequence: TGTGCCATCAGTGACAAATGGGCGGGAGTGGGCTACGAGCAGTACGTC. Amino acid sequence: CAISDKWAGVGYEQYV.

The chain uses TRBV7-2 and TRBJ2-3; D remains unclear. The germline CDR1 and CDR2 sequences are SGHTA and FQGNSA. The CDR3 loop spans 12 amino acids. The V and J ends lost 4 bases and 3 bases respectively, with 5 bases between them. In DNA form, the CDR3 reads TGTGCCAGCAGCTCCCAAACAGATACGCAGTATTTT. It is translated as CASSSQTDTQYF.

The chain has TRBV5-1 and TRBJ2-5, with TRBD1 identical over 7 bases. The junction had 8 bases not matched to a gene; V was cut back by 0 bases and J by 0 bases. CDR3 length equals 17 residues. Germline-derived CDR1 and CDR2 are SGHRS and YFSETQ. The CDR3 DNA reads TGCGCCAGCAGCTTGGAAAGAAGCAGGGGGTACCAAGAGACCCAGTACTTC. This gives the protein CASSLERSRGYQETQYF.

J is TRBJ1-5 and V is TRBV6-6, with 11 bases identical to TRBD1. Germline V gene sequence: CDR1 MNHNY, CDR2 SVGAGI (reference sequence). Trimming removed 4 bases from V and 7 bases from J; junction bases left unmatched: 6. The length of the CDR3 is 15 residues. The CDR3 DNA is TGTGCCAGCAGTTCCCGGGACAGGGGGTTCCAGCCCCAGCATTTT. This translates into CASSSRDRGFQPQHF.

The rearrangement joins TRBV6-5 to TRBJ1-5, with D unclear. Germline V lookup: CDR1 MNHEY, CDR2 SVGAGI. Trimming removed 6 bases from V and 0 bases from J, with 12 bases in between. The CDR3 spans 15 residues. CDR3 in DNA: TGTGCCAGCAGGGGCAGTACCCTTAGCAATCAGCCCCAGCATTTT. Translating it yields CASRGSTLSNQPQHF.

The chain combines TRBV6-1 with TRBJ1-5; D may be TRBD1 (6 bases). There are 18 residues in the CDR3. With 2 bases removed from V and 0 bases from J, the gap between germline ends came to 17 bases. Germline-derived CDR1 and CDR2 are MNHNS and SASEGT. The CDR3 bases are TGTGCCAGCAGTGAACCTTACGTTGGGACAATTAGCAATCAGCCCCAGCATTTT. This sequence encodes CASSEPYVGTISNQPQHF.

This clone was detected once. The J gene is TRBJ2-3, the V gene TRBV18; weak D call: TRBD1 (6 bases). The germline V gene has CDR1 KGHSH and CDR2 LQKENI. The CDR3 extends over 15 amino acids. The germline V and J ends were trimmed by 4 bases and 0 bases, with 11 bases remaining between them. The CDR3: CASSRGQTSTDTQYF. The DNA of the CDR3 is TGTGCCAGCTCACGTGGACAGACTAGCACAGATACGCAGTATTTT.

The gene calls are TRBV27 and TRBJ1-2; D not certain. This CDR3 contains 15 residues. V was cut by 4 bases and J by 4 bases, with 16 bases left in between. CDR1 and CDR2 from the germline V gene are MNHEY and SMNVEV (reference sequence). In DNA, the CDR3 is TGTGCCAGCAGTTGGGTCGGGGAGGCGTTCTATGGCTACACCTTC. Protein sequence: CASSWVGEAFYGYTF.

The chain employs TRBV6-1 and TRBJ1-1; possible D gene TRBD1, 6 bases. The V end lost 4 bases, the J end lost 1 base, and 13 bases lay between the germline ends. This CDR3 is built from 15 residues. The germline V gene has CDR1 MNHNS and CDR2 SASEGT. Here the CDR3 DNA reads TGTGCCAGCAGTGGGGCTGGACAGCAGAACACTGAAGCTTTCTTT. This sequence encodes CASSGAGQQNTEAFF.

The chain uses TRBV4-1 and TRBJ2-3, with 8 bases matching TRBD2. V gave up 0 bases and J gave up 5 bases; unmatched junction bases: 10. The CDR3 extends over 17 amino acids. CDR1 and CDR2 (germline): MGHRA, YSYEKL. The CDR3 DNA sequence: TGCGCCAGCAGCCAAGACGGGGGGGGCGGGAGCCTAGATACGCAGTATTTT. Its translation is CASSQDGGGGSLDTQYF.

The chain has TRBV7-8 and TRBJ1-4; TRBD1 might be the D (5 bases). Between the trimmed V and J ends, which lost 3 bases and 10 bases, there was a span of 12 bases. Germline-derived CDR1 and CDR2 are SGHVS and FQNEAQ. The CDR3 spans 13 residues. This CDR3 reads CASSFDRGGKLFF. The CDR3 coding sequence is TGTGCCAGCAGCTTCGATAGGGGCGGAAAACTGTTTTTT.

This clone was detected many times. The chain recombines TRBV19 with TRBJ1-1, with 7 bases lining up with TRBD1. Germline V gene data show CDR1 as LNHDA and CDR2 as SQIVND (reference sequence). The junction had 6 bases not matched to a gene; V was cut back by 5 bases and J by 3 bases. The CDR3 covers 14 residues. The CDR3 bases are TGTGCCAGTAGTCCCTCGACAGGGTACACTGAAGCTTTCTTT. As protein: CASSPSTGYTEAFF.

The table lists this clone with a count of one. V gene TRBV18 combines with J gene TRBJ1-1, with 8 bases aligning to TRBD1. The CDR3 consists of 15 residues. The V gene's germline CDR1 is KGHSH and CDR2 LQKENI. The ends lost 3 bases at V and 5 bases at J; junction bases unmatched: 8. Here the CDR3 reads CASSPLQGALTEAFF. The CDR3 DNA reads TGTGCCAGCTCACCGCTCCAGGGGGCTCTGACTGAAGCTTTCTTT.

This clone was picked up a small number of times. The genes are TRBV2 and TRBJ2-2; 9 nucleotides match TRBD2. The germline gives CDR1 SNHLY, CDR2 FYNNEI. Trimming took 1 base from V and 2 from J; bases not matched to a gene: 2. The CDR3 loop spans 16 amino acids. The CDR3 here is CASSEEGLANTGELFF. The CDR3 DNA sequence: TGTGCCAGCAGTGAAGAGGGACTAGCCAACACCGGGGAGCTGTTTTTT.

The J gene is TRBJ1-2, the V gene TRBV5-1, with 8 nucleotides matching TRBD1. Germline CDR1 reads SGHRS; CDR2 reads YFSETQ. This CDR3 has 15 residues. With 4 bases clipped from V and 8 bases from J, the junction kept 13 bases outside the gene matches. CDR3 nucleotides: TGCGCCAGCAGCCCAGGGACAGGCCCTCATTGGGGCTACACCTTC. It encodes CASSPGTGPHWGYTF.

The chain has TRBV6-4 and TRBJ2-1, with 7 bases lining up with TRBD1. Germline values: CDR1 MRHNA, CDR2 SNTAGT. The V gene end was trimmed by 4 bases and the J gene end by 8 bases; junction bases not matched to a gene: 8. The CDR3 extends over 14 amino acids. Here the CDR3 DNA reads TGTGCCAGCAGTGCCAGGGACAGCGCGGATGAGCAGTTCTTC. This encodes CASSARDSADEQFF.

CDR3 bases: TGTGCCAGCAGCTCGATCCACCTGCGGGGACCAGACACAGATACGCAGTATTTT. The encoded protein is CASSSIHLRGPDTDTQYF. The V and J genes are TRBV5-6 and TRBJ2-3; a weak D match, TRBD2 (6 bases). The CDR3 totals 18 residues. Germline CDR1 SGHDT, CDR2 YYEEEE. V lost 3 bases, J lost 2 bases, and 22 bases lay in between.

V gene TRBV27 combines with J gene TRBJ2-5; 7 positions match TRBD2. CDR1 is MNHEY and CDR2 is SMNVEV in the germline V gene (reference sequence). Unmatched junction bases numbered 9, after V lost 10 bases and J lost 4 bases. The CDR3 is 13 residues long. The chain's CDR3 is CATGRGLGETQYF. CDR3 nucleotides: TGTGCCACAGGGCGGGGGTTAGGAGAGACCCAGTACTTC.

V and J are TRBV2 and TRBJ2-6; a weak D match, TRBD2 (5 bases). Germline lookup yields CDR1 SNHLY and CDR2 FYNNEI. V gave up 3 bases and J gave up 2 bases, with 8 bases separating them. CDR3 length: 15 residues. In DNA, the CDR3 is TGTGCCAGCAGTGATCGGGGTGCTGGGGCCAACGTCCTGACTTTC. It codes for CASSDRGAGANVLTF.

The table lists this clone with a few counts. The V gene is TRBV2, the J gene TRBJ1-1; D remains unclear. CDR3 length: 14 amino acids. Germline loops: CDR1 SNHLY, CDR2 FYNNEI. Trimming left V 0 bases short and J 8 bases short, with 13 bases between. The CDR3 loop reads CASSEATTREEAFF. As DNA, the CDR3 is TGTGCCAGCAGTGAAGCCACCACGAGGGAAGAAGCTTTCTTT.

In this sample, this clone turned up once. The chain has TRBV7-8 and TRBJ2-7; TRBD1 aligns across 9 bases. The CDR3 is 14 amino acids. With V trimmed by 5 bases and J by 2 bases, 4 bases remained unmatched. Germline CDR1 reads SGHVS; CDR2 reads FQNEAQ. CDR3 coding DNA: TGTGCCAGCAGCAACCGGGACAGGGCCTACGAGCAGTACTTC. This gives the protein CASSNRDRAYEQYF.

The DNA of the CDR3 is TGTGCCAGCACGGGTGAGCAGTACGTC. Protein product: CASTGEQYV. The chain uses TRBV6-4 and TRBJ2-7; no firm D call. V was cut by 7 bases and J by 7 bases, with 5 bases left in between. The CDR3 length is 9 residues. The germline gives CDR1 MRHNA, CDR2 SNTAGT.

This clone was seen once. The chain has TRBV6-1 and TRBJ2-5, with TRBD2 matching over 9 bases. The ends lost 3 bases at V and 0 bases at J; junction bases unmatched: 8. In germline, CDR1 is MNHNS, CDR2 SASEGT. CDR3 size: 17 residues. Written as DNA, the CDR3 is TGTGCCAGCAGTGACCCCTGGCTAGCGGGGAACCAAGAGACCCAGTACTTC. Its protein is CASSDPWLAGNQETQYF.

There are a few counts of this clone. CDR3: CASSLPQGWNTEAFF. The CDR3, as DNA: TGCGCCAGCAGCCTCCCCCAGGGTTGGAACACTGAAGCTTTCTTT. The genes are TRBV4-1 and TRBJ1-1; maybe TRBD1 (5 bases). CDR1 and CDR2 (germline): MGHRA, YSYEKL. Trimming left V 4 bases short and J 1 base short, with 13 bases between. The CDR3 runs to 15 residues.

The DNA of the CDR3 is TGTGCCAGCAGCGGCGAACCCTCCAGGGGGACCGGGGAGCTGTTTTTT. It encodes CASSGEPSRGTGELFF. The chain uses TRBV4-2 and TRBJ2-2, with TRBD1 matching over 7 bases. The germline gives CDR1 LGHNA, CDR2 YNFKEQ. After removal of 5 bases from V and 5 bases from J, the junction contained 11 bases not matched to a gene. The CDR3 is made up of 16 amino acids.

This sequence joins TRBV9 and TRBJ2-5; TRBD1 agrees at 8 bases. CDR1 and CDR2 from the germline V gene are SGDLS and YYNGEE. The CDR3 has 15 amino acids. V gave up 1 base and J gave up 5 bases; unmatched junction bases: 7. The CDR3 DNA is TGTGCCAGCAGCGTAAGGGCAGGGGGCGGGGAGACCCAGTACTTC. Its protein product is CASSVRAGGGETQYF.

Concerning this clone itself: The sample has other DNA sequences that encode this CDR3 too. This sequence joins TRBV7-9 and TRBJ2-7; 8 nucleotides align to TRBD1. Germline-derived CDR1 and CDR2 are SEHNR and FQNEAQ (reference sequence). Losses at the gene ends were 6 bases for V and 3 bases for J; bases not matched to a gene: 7. The CDR3 extends over 14 amino acids. The CDR3 sequence: CASSRGQGFYEQYF. CDR3 sequence (DNA): TGTGCCAGCAGTCGAGGACAGGGATTCTACGAGCAGTACTTC.